These 28 T cell receptor beta chains came from one sample sequenced in a study of blood T cells in healthy people across ages. PCR was performed a second time for 7 to 11 cycles using a sample-barcoded 5' primer and a J-beta primer mix. TCRdb itself ran the 5' RACE reads through MiXCR, one entry per CDR3 protein. The sample lists roughly 650,000 distinct CDR3 sequences, roughly 32% occurring once. Sequenced sample: blood. The receptors shown here come from a woman aged 80 or older in good health.

This clonotype has a handful of counts. The junction does not match germline at one end; this may be a read error. This chain links TRBV7-9 with TRBJ2-1; 9 nucleotides agree with TRBD1. There are 15 residues in the CDR3. Per the germline V gene, CDR1 is SEHNR and CDR2 is FQNEAQ (reference sequence). CDR3 region: CVSSLGGQGTYEQFF. The CDR3 bases are TGTGTCAGCAGCTTAGGGGGACAGGGAACGTATGAGCAGTTCTTC.

This chain uses TRBV20-1 with TRBJ1-2; D call uncertain. Germline V lookup: CDR1 DFQATT, CDR2 SNEGSKA (reference sequence). V was trimmed by 5 bases and J by 4 bases, leaving 8 bases between them. The length of the CDR3 is 11 residues. The CDR3 DNA is TGCAGTGCTTCGGGAGGCTATGGCTACACCTTC. Encoded protein: CSASGGYGYTF.

In its sample, this clonotype was seen many times. V is TRBV7-2 and J is TRBJ2-3, with TRBD1 matching 7 bases. Losses at the gene ends were 6 bases for V and 4 bases for J; bases not matched to a gene: 7. Germline V gene sequence: CDR1 SGHTA, CDR2 FQGNSA. The CDR3 extends over 14 amino acids. DNA of the CDR3: TGTGCCAGCAGTATTCAACAGGGGCCAGATACGCAGTATTTT. Its translation is CASSIQQGPDTQYF.

Ten or more counts support this clonotype. In DNA form, the CDR3 reads TGTGCCAGCAGTGTCGACAGGCGACCCCAAGAGACCCAGTACTTC. Its translation: CASSVDRRPQETQYF. The V gene is TRBV6-1, the J gene TRBJ2-5, with D possibly matching TRBD1 (6 bases). From germline, CDR1 is MNHNS and CDR2 SASEGT. Trimming pared 4 bases from V and 1 base from J, leaving 13 bases between. This CDR3 is 15 amino acids long.

In this sample, this clonotype turned up many times. This may come from a read error, since a much larger clone is one base off. The chain carries TRBV20-1 and TRBJ2-6; either TRBD1 or TRBD2 may supply D (5 bases each). The CDR3 length is 13 residues. Germline V gene sequence: CDR1 DFQATT, CDR2 SNEGSKA (reference sequence). CDR3 loop: CSASRFGANVRTF. CDR3 sequence (DNA): TGCAGTGCTAGCAGGTTCGGGGCCAACGTCCGGACTTTC.

In its sample, this clonotype was seen many times. The rearrangement links TRBV4-1 to TRBJ1-4, with 9 bases matching TRBD1. The CDR3 sequence is 15 residues long. The germline V gene encodes CDR1 MGHRA and CDR2 YSYEKL. The V segment lost 5 bases and the J segment 8 bases; nucleotides outside the gene matches: 9. DNA of the CDR3: TGCGCCAGCAGCTACGGACAGGGGATTTGGGAAAAACTGTTTTTT. Protein sequence: CASSYGQGIWEKLFF.

The rearrangement links TRBV15 to TRBJ1-3; D gene uncertain. Germline V CDR1 and CDR2: LNHNV, YYDKDF (reference sequence). The CDR3 is 15 residues long. V shed 4 bases and J shed 1 base, with 11 bases lying between them. Written as DNA, the CDR3 is TGTGCCACCAGCACCGGCGCGGGGTCTGGAAACACCATATATTTT. Its protein is CATSTGAGSGNTIYF.

Here the CDR3 DNA reads TGTGCCAGCAACCTCGGACAGAGGATAGATACGCAGTATTTT. Its translation: CASNLGQRIDTQYF. This chain uses TRBV5-8 with TRBJ2-3; D might be TRBD1 (6 bases). The CDR3 loop spans 14 amino acids. Trimming stripped 6 bases from V and 5 bases from J, with 16 bases between. Germline CDR1 reads SGHTS; CDR2 reads YDEGEE.

This clonotype was counted at least ten times. As DNA, the CDR3 is TGTGCCAGCACCCCTCGGGCGGGGGGGCTTGAGACCCAGTACTTC. This gives the protein CASTPRAGGLETQYF. This rearrangement joins TRBV4-2 to TRBJ2-5; TRBD2 agrees at 9 bases. The germline V gene has CDR1 LGHNA and CDR2 YNFKEQ. The CDR3 extends over 15 amino acids. V shed 7 bases, J shed 5 bases, and the junction held 11 bases outside the gene matches.

In its sample, this clonotype was seen many times. The V and J genes are TRBV6-2 or TRBV6-3 and TRBJ2-1; the match to TRBD2 covers 10 bases. This CDR3 comprises 16 residues. The trim removed 0 bases at V and 4 bases at J, leaving 3 bases unmatched. From germline, CDR1 is MNHEY and CDR2 SVGEGT. Here the CDR3 DNA reads TGTGCCAGCAGTTACTCTCTTAGCGGGGGGTACAATGAGCAGTTCTTC. Its protein is CASSYSLSGGYNEQFF.

This clonotype was counted at least ten times. The chain is built from TRBV12-3 or TRBV12-4 and TRBJ2-3; 8 bases line up with TRBD2. The CDR3 has 16 amino acids. V lost 6 bases to trimming and J lost 4 bases; unmatched junction nucleotides: 12. The CDR3 loop is CASSFYGRALPDTQYF. The CDR3 bases are TGTGCCAGCAGCTTCTACGGGAGGGCCCTTCCAGATACGCAGTATTTT.

This clonotype was found many times. The chain carries TRBV4-3 and TRBJ2-5; tentatively, D is TRBD1 (5 bases). Germline assignment: CDR1 LGHNA and CDR2 YSLEER. The CDR3 runs to 14 residues. V was clipped by 1 base and J by 5 bases, with 11 bases between them. The CDR3 coding sequence is TGCGCCAGCAGCCAAGCCTACGCAGGGGAGACCCAGTACTTC. It specifies CASSQAYAGETQYF.

The rearrangement uses TRBV7-2 and TRBJ2-3; 12 nucleotides line up with TRBD2. Germline lookup yields CDR1 SGHTA and CDR2 FQGNSA. The J segment lost 4 bases and the V segment lost 2 bases, leaving 7 bases of the junction unmatched. The CDR3 loop spans 17 amino acids. The CDR3 sequence: CASSLIGLAGLADTQYF. DNA for the CDR3: TGTGCCAGCAGCTTAATCGGACTAGCGGGACTCGCAGATACGCAGTATTTT.

At least ten counts were recorded for this clonotype. This sequence joins TRBV4-3 and TRBJ2-1; D perhaps matches TRBD1 (5 bases). The CDR3 spans 16 residues. CDR1 and CDR2 (germline): LGHNA, YSLEER. Trimming took 0 bases from V and 4 from J, leaving 13 bases between them. The CDR3 here is CASSQEFRQRYNEQFF. The CDR3 DNA reads as TGCGCCAGCAGCCAAGAATTTCGACAGCGTTACAATGAGCAGTTCTTC.

Concerning this clonotype: The germline gene is not matched at one end of the junction; a read error may be the cause. The chain combines TRBV7-3 with TRBJ2-1; D is perhaps TRBD1 or TRBD2 (5 bases each). CDR1 and CDR2 (germline): SGHTA, FQGTGA. There are 15 residues in the CDR3. In nucleotides, the CDR3 is TGTGCCAACAGCCGGGACGGCAGCTCCTACAATGAGCAGTTCTTC. The encoded protein is CANSRDGSSYNEQFF.

In this sample, this clonotype turned up many times. V and J are TRBV2 and TRBJ2-5; 11 bases match TRBD2. TRBJ2-7 matches the DNA end more closely, so the J call is doubtful. CDR1 SNHLY and CDR2 FYNNEI come from the germline V gene. This CDR3 is 15 amino acids long. In DNA, the CDR3 is TGTGCCAGCAAATACTCGACTAGCGGGGAAGCCGAGCAGTACTTC. Protein: CASKYSTSGEAEQYF.

This clonotype has a handful of counts. One junction end disagrees with the germline gene, perhaps due to a read error. This CDR3 is CASIGEGTNEKRFF. The CDR3 DNA is TGTGCCAGCATCGGAGAGGGAACTAATGAAAAACGGTTTTTT. This rearrangement joins TRBV2 to TRBJ1-4; D not certain. This CDR3 is 14 amino acids long. The germline CDR1 and CDR2 sequences are SNHLY and FYNNEI.

This clonotype was detected ten times or more. CDR3 region: CASTTWTGPQETQYF. The CDR3 nucleotides read TGTGCCAGCACCACTTGGACAGGTCCCCAAGAGACCCAGTACTTC. The gene calls are TRBV7-2 and TRBJ2-5; 7 bases line up with TRBD1. The CDR3 sequence is 15 residues long. Germline V CDR1 and CDR2: SGHTA, FQGNSA. J gave up 1 base and V 7 bases, and 9 bases lay outside the gene matches.

This clonotype has at least ten counts. This CDR3 reads CATSDYNEQFF. The CDR3 DNA reads as TGTGCCACCAGTGATTACAATGAGCAGTTCTTC. The rearrangement links TRBV24-1 to TRBJ2-1; D gene uncertain. The ends were cut back, 2 bases at V and 5 bases at J, with 0 bases in the middle. Per germline, CDR1 KGHDR and CDR2 SFDVKD. This CDR3 contains 11 residues.

The chain joins TRBV7-2 to TRBJ2-1; the match to TRBD2 covers 9 bases. The J segment lost 12 bases and the V segment lost 4 bases, leaving 13 bases of the junction unmatched. The V gene's germline CDR1 is SGHTA and CDR2 FQGNSA. The CDR3 contains 15 residues. CDR3 protein: CASSSVWTSVWGQFF. CDR3 DNA: TGTGCCAGCAGCTCCGTTTGGACTAGCGTTTGGGGGCAGTTCTTC.

In the case of this clonotype: This clone may be a read error of a much larger clone one base away. V usage is TRBV6-2 or TRBV6-3 and J usage is TRBJ2-7; possibly TRBD2 for D (5 bases). The CDR3 runs 12 residues. Trimming pared 7 bases from V and 7 bases from J, leaving 14 bases between. Looked up from germline, CDR1 is MNHEY and CDR2 is SVGEGT. CDR3 sequence: CASTNSRGEQYF. The CDR3 coding sequence is TGTGCCAGCACCAACTCTCGCGGGGAGCAGTACTTC.

This clonotype showed up many times. This chain joins TRBV7-9 and TRBJ2-5; 9 positions match TRBD2. This CDR3 comprises 13 residues. V gave up 5 bases and J gave up 9 bases; unmatched junction bases: 7. Per germline, CDR1 SEHNR and CDR2 FQNEAQ (reference sequence). The CDR3 bases are TGTGCCAGCAGCCCACCTAGCGGGGAGGCCCAGTACTTC. Amino acid sequence: CASSPPSGEAQYF.

The sample holds many counts of this clonotype. The chain joins TRBV11-1 to TRBJ2-7; D uncertain. Per the germline V gene, CDR1 is SGHAT and CDR2 is FQDESV (reference sequence). Trimming took off 2 bases at V and 5 bases at J, with 10 bases between the two ends. The CDR3 runs 13 residues. CDR3 nucleotides: TGTGCCAGCAGCTTACCGCCAGTAGACGAGCAGTACTTC. Residues: CASSLPPVDEQYF.

In this sample, this clonotype turned up a few times. A much larger clone lies one base from this, so it may be a read error. Here the CDR3 reads CASGPSGGTDAQYF. CDR3 sequence (DNA): TGTGCCAGCGGGCCTAGCGGGGGCACAGATGCGCAGTATTTT. The gene calls are TRBV12-3 or TRBV12-4 and TRBJ2-3; TRBD2 aligns across 10 bases. This CDR3 contains 14 residues.

This clonotype was seen repeatedly, ten times or more. This chain joins TRBV5-1 and TRBJ1-2; no clear D gene. CDR3 length equals 13 residues. V lost 3 bases and J 4 bases, leaving 10 bases between the germline ends. CDR1 and CDR2 from the germline V gene are SGHRS and YFSETQ. CDR3 sequence reads: CASSSDGSYGYTF. The CDR3 DNA sequence: TGCGCCAGCAGCTCTGACGGAAGCTATGGCTACACCTTC.

At least ten counts were recorded for this clonotype. The chain employs TRBV12-3 or TRBV12-4 and TRBJ1-2, with D possibly matching TRBD1 (6 bases). This CDR3 contains 16 residues. Trimming cost V 1 base and J 8 bases, with 20 bases left between them. The CDR3 DNA follows: TGTGCCAGCAGTTTAGACCGGCAGGGGACCTATCACGGCTACACCTTC. Translated, it gives CASSLDRQGTYHGYTF.

This clonotype occurred a few times. A much larger clonotype is one base distant, so this may be a read error. The chain couples TRBV15 to TRBJ2-6; tentative D call: TRBD1 (5 bases). The CDR3 is made up of 15 amino acids. Germline V gene data show CDR1 as LNHNV and CDR2 as YYDKDF (reference sequence). Written as DNA, the CDR3 is TGTGCCACCAGCAGTAGGGTAGCTGGGGCCAACGTCCGGACTTTC. It is translated as CATSSRVAGANVRTF.

Many counts were recorded for this clonotype. The genes are TRBV6-1 and TRBJ1-6; no definite D call. The CDR3 is 17 amino acids. The germline V gene has CDR1 MNHNS and CDR2 SASEGT. V was trimmed by 5 bases and J by 1 base, leaving 15 bases between them. For the CDR3, the DNA is TGTGCCAGCAGTCCCAGTAAGAGGCGGTCCTATAATTCACCCCTCCACTTT. This sequence encodes CASSPSKRRSYNSPLHF.